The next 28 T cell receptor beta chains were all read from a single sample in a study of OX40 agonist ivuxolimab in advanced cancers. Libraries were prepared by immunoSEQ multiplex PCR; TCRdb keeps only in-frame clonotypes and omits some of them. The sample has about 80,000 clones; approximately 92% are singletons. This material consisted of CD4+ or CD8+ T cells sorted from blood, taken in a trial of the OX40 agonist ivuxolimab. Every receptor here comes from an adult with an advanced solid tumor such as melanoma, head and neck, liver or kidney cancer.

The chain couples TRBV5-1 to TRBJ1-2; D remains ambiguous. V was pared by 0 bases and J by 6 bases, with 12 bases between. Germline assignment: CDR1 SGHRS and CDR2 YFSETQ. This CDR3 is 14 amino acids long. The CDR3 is CASSLGSGSHGYTF. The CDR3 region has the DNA TGCGCCAGCAGCTTGGGGTCCGGCAGTCATGGCTACACCTTC.

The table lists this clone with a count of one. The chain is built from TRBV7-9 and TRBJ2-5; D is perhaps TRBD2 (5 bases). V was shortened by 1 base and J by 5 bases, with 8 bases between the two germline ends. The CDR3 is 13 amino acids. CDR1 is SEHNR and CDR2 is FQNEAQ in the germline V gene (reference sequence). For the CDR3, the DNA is TGTGCCAGCAGCTTAGTTGGCGGGGAGACCCAGTACTTC. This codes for CASSLVGGETQYF.

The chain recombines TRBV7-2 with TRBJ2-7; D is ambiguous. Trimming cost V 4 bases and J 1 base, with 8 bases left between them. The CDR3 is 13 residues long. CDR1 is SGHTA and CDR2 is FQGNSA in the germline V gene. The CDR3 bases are TGTGCCAGCAGCTCAAGGTATTCCTACGAGCAGTACTTC. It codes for CASSSRYSYEQYF.

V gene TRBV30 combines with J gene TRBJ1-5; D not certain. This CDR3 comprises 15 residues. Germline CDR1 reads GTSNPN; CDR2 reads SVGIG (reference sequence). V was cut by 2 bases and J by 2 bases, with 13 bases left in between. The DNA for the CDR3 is TGTGCCTGGAGTCTCCCGAGTGGGGGCAATCAGCCCCAGCATTTT. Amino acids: CAWSLPSGGNQPQHF. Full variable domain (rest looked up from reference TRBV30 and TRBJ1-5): SQTIHQWPATLVQPVGSPLSLECTVEGTSNPNLYWYRQAAGRGLQLLFYSVGIGQISSEVPQNLSASRPQDRQFILSSKKLLLSDSGFYLCAWSLPSGGNQPQHFGDGTRLSIL.

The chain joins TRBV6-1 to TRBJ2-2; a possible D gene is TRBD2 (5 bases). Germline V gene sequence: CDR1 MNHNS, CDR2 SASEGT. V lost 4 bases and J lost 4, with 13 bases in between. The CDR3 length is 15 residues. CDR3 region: CASSVRGSGTGELFF. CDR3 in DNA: TGTGCCAGCAGTGTTAGAGGGTCGGGCACCGGGGAGCTGTTTTTT.

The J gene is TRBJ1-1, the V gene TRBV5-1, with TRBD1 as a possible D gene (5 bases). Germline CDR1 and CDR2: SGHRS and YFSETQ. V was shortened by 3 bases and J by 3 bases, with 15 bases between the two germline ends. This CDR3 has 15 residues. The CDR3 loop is CASSSLGGWDTEAFF. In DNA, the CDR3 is TGCGCCAGCAGCTCTCTTGGGGGGTGGGACACTGAAGCTTTCTTT.

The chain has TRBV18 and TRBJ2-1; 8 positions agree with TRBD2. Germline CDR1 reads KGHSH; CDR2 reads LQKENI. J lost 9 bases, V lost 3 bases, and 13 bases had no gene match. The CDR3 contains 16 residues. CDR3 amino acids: CASSPPWTGGVGEQFF. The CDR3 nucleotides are TGTGCCAGCTCACCCCCGTGGACGGGAGGGGTTGGTGAGCAGTTCTTC.

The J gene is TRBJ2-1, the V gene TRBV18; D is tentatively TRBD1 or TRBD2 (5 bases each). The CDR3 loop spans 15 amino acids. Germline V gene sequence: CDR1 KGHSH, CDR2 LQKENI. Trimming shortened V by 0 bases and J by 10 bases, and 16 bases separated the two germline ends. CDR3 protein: CASSPPGAAGTEQFF. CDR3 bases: TGTGCCAGCTCACCACCTGGTGCTGCTGGGACGGAGCAGTTCTTC. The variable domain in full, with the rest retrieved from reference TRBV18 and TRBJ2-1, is NAGVMQNPRHLVRRRGQEARLRCSPMKGHSHVYWYRQLPEEGLKFMVYLQKENIIDESGMPKERFSAEFPKEGPSILRIQQVVRGDSAAYFCASSPPGAAGTEQFFGPGTRLTVL.

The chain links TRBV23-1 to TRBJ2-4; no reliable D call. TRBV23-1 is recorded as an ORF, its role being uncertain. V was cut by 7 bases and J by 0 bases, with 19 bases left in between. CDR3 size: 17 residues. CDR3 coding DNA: TGCGCCAGCAAGCTAATGCGGCCACCCCTAGCCAAAAACATTCAGTACTTC. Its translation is CASKLMRPPLAKNIQYF.

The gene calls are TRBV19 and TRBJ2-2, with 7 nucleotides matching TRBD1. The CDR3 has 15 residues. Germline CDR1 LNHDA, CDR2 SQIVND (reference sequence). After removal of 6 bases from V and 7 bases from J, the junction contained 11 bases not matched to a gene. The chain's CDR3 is CASSQRDSQFGELFF. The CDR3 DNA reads TGTGCCAGTAGCCAACGGGACAGCCAGTTCGGGGAGCTGTTTTTT.

CDR3 residues: CASRGGGHSGNTIYF. The CDR3 nucleotides are TGTGCCAGCAGGGGAGGGGGGCACTCTGGAAACACCATATATTTT. V gene TRBV2 combines with J gene TRBJ1-3, with a weak D call TRBD1 (6 bases). Trimming left V 6 bases short and J 0 bases short, with 12 bases between. There are 15 residues in the CDR3. CDR1 is SNHLY, CDR2 FYNNEI, per germline.

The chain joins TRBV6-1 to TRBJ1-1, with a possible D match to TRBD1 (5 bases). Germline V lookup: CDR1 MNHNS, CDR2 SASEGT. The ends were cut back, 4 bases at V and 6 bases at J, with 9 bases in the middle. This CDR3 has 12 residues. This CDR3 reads CASSVIRAEAFF. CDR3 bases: TGTGCCAGCAGTGTTATCAGGGCTGAAGCTTTCTTT.

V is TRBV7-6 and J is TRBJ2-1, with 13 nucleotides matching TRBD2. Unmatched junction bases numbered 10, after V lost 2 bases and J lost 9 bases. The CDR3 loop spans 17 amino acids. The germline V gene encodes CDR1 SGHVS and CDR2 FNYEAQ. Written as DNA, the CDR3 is TGTGCCAGCAGCTTACGAACCGGGACTAGCGGGGCGGGTGAGCAGTTCTTC. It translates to CASSLRTGTSGAGEQFF.

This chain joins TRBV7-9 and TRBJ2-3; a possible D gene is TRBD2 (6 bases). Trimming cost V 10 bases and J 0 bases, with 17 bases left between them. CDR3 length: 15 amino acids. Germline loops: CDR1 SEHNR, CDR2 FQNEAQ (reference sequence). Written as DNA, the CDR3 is TGTGCCACCACAAATCCGGGACTCAGCACAGATACGCAGTATTTT. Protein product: CATTNPGLSTDTQYF.

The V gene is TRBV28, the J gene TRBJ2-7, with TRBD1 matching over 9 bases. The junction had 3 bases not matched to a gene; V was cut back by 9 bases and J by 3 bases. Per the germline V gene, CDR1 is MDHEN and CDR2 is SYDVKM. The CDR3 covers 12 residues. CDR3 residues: CASWDRDYEQYF. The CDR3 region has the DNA TGTGCCAGTTGGGACAGGGACTACGAGCAGTACTTC.

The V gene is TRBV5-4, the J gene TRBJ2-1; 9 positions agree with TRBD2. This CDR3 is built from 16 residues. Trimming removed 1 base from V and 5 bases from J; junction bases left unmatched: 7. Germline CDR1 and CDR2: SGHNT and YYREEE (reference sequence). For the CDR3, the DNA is TGTGCCAGCAGCTTGCGTGTTAGCGGGAGTCACAATGAGCAGTTCTTC. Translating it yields CASSLRVSGSHNEQFF.

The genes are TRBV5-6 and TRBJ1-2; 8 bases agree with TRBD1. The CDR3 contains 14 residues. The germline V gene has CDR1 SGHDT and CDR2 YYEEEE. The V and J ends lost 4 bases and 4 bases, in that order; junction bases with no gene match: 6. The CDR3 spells CASSEQGDGYGYTF. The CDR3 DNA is TGTGCCAGCAGCGAACAGGGGGACGGCTATGGCTACACCTTC.

The DNA of the CDR3 is TGTGCCAGCAGTTTTGAGACAGGGACTCGCGAGCAGTACTTC. This encodes CASSFETGTREQYF. This sequence joins TRBV28 and TRBJ2-7; the D gene is possibly TRBD1 (7 bases). Germline CDR1 and CDR2: MDHEN and SYDVKM. V lost 3 bases to trimming and J lost 6 bases, with 15 bases between them. This CDR3 comprises 14 residues.

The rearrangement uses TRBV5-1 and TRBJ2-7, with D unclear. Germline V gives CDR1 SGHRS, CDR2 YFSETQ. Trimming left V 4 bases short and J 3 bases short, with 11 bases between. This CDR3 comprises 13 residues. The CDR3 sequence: CASSPPGGYEQYF. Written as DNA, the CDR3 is TGCGCCAGCAGCCCCCCGGGCGGCTACGAGCAGTACTTC.

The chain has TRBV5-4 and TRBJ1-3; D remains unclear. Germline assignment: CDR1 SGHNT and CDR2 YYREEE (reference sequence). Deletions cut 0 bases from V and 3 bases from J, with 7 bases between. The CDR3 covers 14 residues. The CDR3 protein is CASSLGPRGNTIYF. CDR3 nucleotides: TGTGCCAGCAGCTTGGGTCCGCGTGGAAACACCATATATTTT.

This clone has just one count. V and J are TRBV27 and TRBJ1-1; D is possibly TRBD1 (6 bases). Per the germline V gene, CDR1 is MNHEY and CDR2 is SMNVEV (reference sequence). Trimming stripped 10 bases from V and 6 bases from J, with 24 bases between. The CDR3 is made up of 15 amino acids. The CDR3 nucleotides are TGTGCCACCCGAGGACAGACCTTAGGAGTATCTGAAGCTTTCTTT. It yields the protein CATRGQTLGVSEAFF.

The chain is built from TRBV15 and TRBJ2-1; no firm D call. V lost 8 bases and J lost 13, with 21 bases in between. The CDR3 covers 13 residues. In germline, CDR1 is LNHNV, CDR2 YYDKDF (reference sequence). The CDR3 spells CATGYPGPQLQFF. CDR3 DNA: TGTGCCACCGGATACCCCGGGCCTCAGCTCCAGTTCTTC.

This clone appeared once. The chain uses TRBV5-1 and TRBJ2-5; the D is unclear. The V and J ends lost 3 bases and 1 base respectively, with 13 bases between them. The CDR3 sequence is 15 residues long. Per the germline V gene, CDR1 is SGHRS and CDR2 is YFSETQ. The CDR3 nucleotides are TGCGCCAGCAGCTCCACAACGGCTCCCCAAGAGACCCAGTACTTC. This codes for CASSSTTAPQETQYF.

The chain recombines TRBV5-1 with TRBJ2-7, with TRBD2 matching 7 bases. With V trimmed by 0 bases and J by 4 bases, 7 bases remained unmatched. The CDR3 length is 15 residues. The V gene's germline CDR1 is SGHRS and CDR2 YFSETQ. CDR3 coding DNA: TGCGCCAGCAGCTTGGGGGCGGGAGATCAGTACGAGCAGTACTTC. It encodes CASSLGAGDQYEQYF.

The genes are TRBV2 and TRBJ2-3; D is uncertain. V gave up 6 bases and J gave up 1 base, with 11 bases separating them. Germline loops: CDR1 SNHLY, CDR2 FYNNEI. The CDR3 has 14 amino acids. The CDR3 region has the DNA TGTGCCAGCAGCCCTTTCCTCGGCACAGATACGCAGTATTTT. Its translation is CASSPFLGTDTQYF. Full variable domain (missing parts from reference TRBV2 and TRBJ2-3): EPEVTQTPSHQVTQMGQEVILRCVPISNHLYFYWYRQILGQKVEFLVSFYNNEISEKSEIFDDQFSVERPDGSNFTLKIRSTKLEDSAMYFCASSPFLGTDTQYFGPGTRLTVL.

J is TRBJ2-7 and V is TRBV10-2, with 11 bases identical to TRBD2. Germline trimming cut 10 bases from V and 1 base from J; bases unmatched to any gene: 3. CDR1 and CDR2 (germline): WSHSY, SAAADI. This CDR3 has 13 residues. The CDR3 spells CATRTSGSYEQYF. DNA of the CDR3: TGCGCCACCCGGACTAGCGGGTCCTACGAGCAGTACTTC.

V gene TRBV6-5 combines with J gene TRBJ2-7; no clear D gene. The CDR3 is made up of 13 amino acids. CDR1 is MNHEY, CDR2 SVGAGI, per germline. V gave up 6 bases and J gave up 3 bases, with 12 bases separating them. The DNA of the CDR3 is TGTGCCAGCAGCCTCGACTGGAACTACGAGCAGTACTTC. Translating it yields CASSLDWNYEQYF.

The CDR3 sequence is CASSQTGNTEAFF. The CDR3, as DNA: TGTGCCAGCAGCCAAACAGGGAACACTGAAGCTTTCTTT. This chain joins TRBV14 and TRBJ1-1, with D maybe TRBD1 (5 bases). The germline V and J ends were trimmed by 2 bases and 1 base, with 5 bases remaining between them. The CDR3 covers 13 residues. The germline gives CDR1 SGHDN, CDR2 FVKESK.